This is a list of T cell receptor beta chains from one sample in a study. TCRdb reprocessed the 5' RACE reads via MiXCR and lists one record per CDR3 protein. The sample has over a thousand distinct CDR3 sequences, around 6.7% seen once. Sequenced sample: central memory T cells from blood PBMCs. These receptors were obtained from a male donor with HIV. Both conserved end residues are part of each CDR3. D genes are given only for firm matches. A row's size may be missing; if present it is once, few, many or a size class.

CDR3 protein,CDR3 DNA,D gene,V gene,J gene,clone size
CATSRRQGSGNQPQHF,TGTGCCACCAGCAGACGACAGGGTTCGGGCAATCAGCCCCAGCATTTT,TRBD1,TRBV15,TRBJ1-5,medium-sized
CASSLDAYSYADTQYF,TGTGCCAGCAGCTTAGACGCCTACTCATACGCAGATACGCAGTATTTT,-,TRBV7-7,TRBJ2-3,large
CASSTGTGGGYTF,TGTGCCAGCAGCACCGGGACAGGGGGCGGCTACACCTTC,TRBD1,TRBV13,TRBJ1-2,large
CAISGFYEQYF,TGTGCCATCAGTGGGTTCTACGAGCAGTACTTC,-,TRBV10-3,TRBJ2-7,-
CASSESPTGGYEQYF,TGCGCCAGCAGTGAGTCACCAACAGGGGGTTACGAGCAGTACTTC,TRBD1,TRBV10-1,TRBJ2-7,medium-sized
CAISETGGQPQHF,TGTGCCATCAGTGAGACTGGGGGCCAGCCCCAGCATTTT,-,TRBV10-3,TRBJ1-5,large
CAISVSGGQPQHF,TGTGCCATCAGTGTATCAGGGGGCCAGCCCCAGCATTTT,TRBD1,TRBV6-1,TRBJ1-5,large
CASSLRLADEQYF,TGCGCCAGCAGCTTGCGTCTAGCGGACGAGCAGTACTTC,TRBD2,TRBV5-1,TRBJ2-7,large
CASSLVGAEGDTQYF,TGTGCCAGCAGCTTAGTTGGCGCGGAGGGGGATACGCAGTATTTT,-,TRBV11-2,TRBJ2-3,few
CSARKGIGEQYF,TGCAGTGCCCGAAAGGGCATAGGCGAGCAGTACTTC,-,TRBV20-1,TRBJ2-7,few
CASSYSKWVSNQPQHF,TGTGCCAGCAGTTACTCAAAGTGGGTTAGCAATCAGCCCCAGCATTTT,-,TRBV6-2/TRBV6-3,TRBJ1-5,few
CASSPRDRTNEKLFF,TGTGCCAGCAGCCCCCGGGACAGGACTAATGAAAAACTGTTTTTT,TRBD1,TRBV3-1,TRBJ1-4,few
CASSSESQGGSQYF,TGTGCCAGCAGCTCCGAGTCACAAGGAGGATCCCAGTACTTC,-,TRBV7-9,TRBJ2-5,few
CASSQDRDRVPSRGYTF,TGCGCCAGCAGCCAAGATCGGGACAGGGTCCCGAGTCGGGGCTACACCTTC,TRBD1,TRBV4-3,TRBJ1-2,-
CATSRDRVRSPLHF,TGTGCCACCAGCAGGGACAGGGTGAGATCACCCCTCCACTTT,TRBD1,TRBV15,TRBJ1-6,few
CASSPGTGPTGELFF,TGTGCCAGCAGCCCCGGGACAGGGCCCACCGGGGAGCTGTTTTTT,TRBD1,TRBV11-3,TRBJ2-2,few
CASSEGQIAIMPQHF,TGTGCCAGCAGCGAGGGACAGATAGCAATCATGCCCCAGCATTTT,TRBD1,TRBV4-2,TRBJ1-5,large
CASIPSVQNRYTEAFF,TGCGCCAGCATCCCATCGGTCCAAAACCGGTACACTGAAGCTTTCTTT,-,TRBV10-1,TRBJ1-1,few
CASSFVGGEKLFF,TGTGCCAGCAGCTTTGTAGGGGGTGAAAAACTGTTTTTT,-,TRBV7-2,TRBJ1-4,-
CASRSDLYEQYF,TGTGCCAGCAGATCGGACCTCTACGAGCAGTACTTC,-,TRBV28,TRBJ2-7,large
CASSRLPNPLDTQYF,TGTGCCAGCAGCCGGTTGCCTAACCCTTTGGATACGCAGTATTTT,-,TRBV7-8,TRBJ2-3,medium-sized
CASSSKTGKGADTQYF,TGTGCCAGCAGCTCGAAAACAGGGAAAGGGGCAGATACGCAGTATTTT,-,TRBV13,TRBJ2-3,large
CASSSQRGQPQHF,TGTGCCAGCAGCTCACAGAGAGGCCAGCCCCAGCATTTT,-,TRBV11-2,TRBJ1-5,-
CASSFGTGAGTNVLTF,TGTGCCAGCAGCTTCGGGACAGGGGCTGGGACCAACGTCCTGACTTTC,TRBD1,TRBV11-3,TRBJ2-6,few
CASRLGSSGNTIYF,TGTGCCAGCAGACTGGGAAGCTCTGGAAACACCATATATTTT,-,TRBV2,TRBJ1-3,-
CASSLLAGAYEQYF,TGTGCCAGCAGTTTACTAGCGGGAGCCTACGAGCAGTACTTC,TRBD2,TRBV6-2/TRBV6-3,TRBJ2-7,large
CASSSLDSYEQYF,TGTGCCAGCAGCTCTTTGGACAGCTACGAGCAGTACTTC,-,TRBV7-2,TRBJ2-7,-
CASSLGAQDYGYTF,TGTGCCAGCAGCTTGGGGGCCCAGGACTATGGCTACACCTTC,-,TRBV7-2,TRBJ1-2,medium-sized
CAWSTGGRQPQHF,TGTGCCTGGAGTACAGGGGGACGGCAGCCCCAGCATTTT,TRBD1,TRBV30,TRBJ1-5,-
CASSPRLAGYKGFQETQYF,TGTGCCAGCAGCCCCCGACTAGCGGGCTATAAGGGGTTCCAAGAGACCCAGTACTTC,TRBD2,TRBV7-2,TRBJ2-5,medium-sized
CASSQRTGQGTTDTQYF,TGTGCCAGCAGCCAAAGGACGGGACAGGGAACGACAGATACGCAGTATTTT,TRBD1,TRBV4-2,TRBJ2-3,medium-sized
CASNPSGRPDSPLHF,TGCGCCAGCAACCCCTCGGGGCGCCCGGATTCACCCCTCCACTTT,-,TRBV5-1,TRBJ1-6,medium-sized
CAWSVQRGGYTF,TGTGCCTGGAGTGTACAACGGGGGGGCTACACCTTC,-,TRBV30,TRBJ1-2,large
CAISGQINTEAFF,TGTGCCATCAGTGGGCAGATAAACACTGAAGCTTTCTTT,-,TRBV10-3,TRBJ1-1,-
CAIMDGAGSPLHF,TGTGCCATCATGGACGGTGCGGGTTCACCCCTCCACTTT,-,TRBV10-3,TRBJ1-6,medium-sized